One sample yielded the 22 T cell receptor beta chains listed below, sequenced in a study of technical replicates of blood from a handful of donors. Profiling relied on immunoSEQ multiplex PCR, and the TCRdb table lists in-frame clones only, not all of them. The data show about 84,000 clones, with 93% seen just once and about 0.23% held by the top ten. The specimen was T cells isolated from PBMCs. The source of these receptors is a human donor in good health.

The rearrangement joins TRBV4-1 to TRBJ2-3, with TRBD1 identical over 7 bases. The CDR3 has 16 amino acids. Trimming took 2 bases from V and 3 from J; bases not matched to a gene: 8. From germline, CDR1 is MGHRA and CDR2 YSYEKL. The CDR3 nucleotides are TGCGCCAGCAGCCAACTTTACAGGGGCGGAACAGATACGCAGTATTTT. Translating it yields CASSQLYRGGTDTQYF.

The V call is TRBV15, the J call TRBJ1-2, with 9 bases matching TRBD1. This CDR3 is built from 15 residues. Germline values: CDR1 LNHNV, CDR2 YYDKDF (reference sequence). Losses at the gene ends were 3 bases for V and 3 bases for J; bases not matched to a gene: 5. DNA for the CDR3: TGTGCCACCAGCAGGTCTCGGACAGGGGACTATGGCTACACCTTC. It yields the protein CATSRSRTGDYGYTF.

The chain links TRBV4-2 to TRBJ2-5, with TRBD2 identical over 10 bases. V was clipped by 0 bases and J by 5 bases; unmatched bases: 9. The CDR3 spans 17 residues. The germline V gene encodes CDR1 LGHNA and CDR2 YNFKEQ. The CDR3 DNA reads TGTGCCAGCAGCCAAGATCGCAGCGGGAGGGCCGGGGAGACCCAGTACTTC. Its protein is CASSQDRSGRAGETQYF.

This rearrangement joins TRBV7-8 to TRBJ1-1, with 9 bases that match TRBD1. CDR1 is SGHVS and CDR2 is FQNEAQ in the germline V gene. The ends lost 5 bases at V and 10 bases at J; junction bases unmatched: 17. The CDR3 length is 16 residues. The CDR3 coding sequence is TGTGCCAGCAGCGCAAACCGAAACAGGGGGCTAATTGGAGCTTTCTTT. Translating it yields CASSANRNRGLIGAFF.

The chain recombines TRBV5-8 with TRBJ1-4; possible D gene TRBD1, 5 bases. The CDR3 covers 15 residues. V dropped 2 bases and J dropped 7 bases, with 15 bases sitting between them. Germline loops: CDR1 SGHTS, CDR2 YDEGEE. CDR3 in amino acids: CASSLRRGGVEKLFF. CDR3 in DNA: TGTGCCAGCAGCTTAAGACGTGGGGGGGTTGAAAAACTGTTTTTT. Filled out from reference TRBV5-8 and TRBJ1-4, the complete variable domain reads EAGVTQSPTHLIKTRGQQATLRCSPISGHTSVYWYQQALGLGLQFLLWYDEGEERNRGNFPPRFSGRQFPNYSSELNVNALELEDSALYLCASSLRRGGVEKLFFGSGTQLSVL.

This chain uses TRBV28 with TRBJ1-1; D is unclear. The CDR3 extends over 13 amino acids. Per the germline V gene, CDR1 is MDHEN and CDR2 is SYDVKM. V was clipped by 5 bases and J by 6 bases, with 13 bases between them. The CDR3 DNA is TGTGCCAGCAGTCTTGACACCATCCCTGAAGCTTTCTTT. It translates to CASSLDTIPEAFF.

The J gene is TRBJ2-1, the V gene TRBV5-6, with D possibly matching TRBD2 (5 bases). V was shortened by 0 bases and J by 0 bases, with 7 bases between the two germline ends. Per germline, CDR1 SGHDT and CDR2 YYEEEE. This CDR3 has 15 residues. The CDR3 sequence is CASSLGAGSYNEQFF. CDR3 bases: TGTGCCAGCAGCTTGGGGGCGGGCTCCTACAATGAGCAGTTCTTC.

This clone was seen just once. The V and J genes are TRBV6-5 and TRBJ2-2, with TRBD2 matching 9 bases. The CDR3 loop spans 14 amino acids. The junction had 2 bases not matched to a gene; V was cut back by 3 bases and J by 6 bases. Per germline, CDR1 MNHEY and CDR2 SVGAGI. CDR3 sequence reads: CASSYSGRSGELFF. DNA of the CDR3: TGTGCCAGCAGTTATAGCGGGAGATCCGGGGAGCTGTTTTTT.

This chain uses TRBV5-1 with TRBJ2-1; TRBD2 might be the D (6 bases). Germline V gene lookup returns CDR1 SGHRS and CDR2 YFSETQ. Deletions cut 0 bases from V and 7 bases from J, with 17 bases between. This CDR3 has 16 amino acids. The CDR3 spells CASSLEGEVRWNEQFF. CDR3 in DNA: TGCGCCAGCAGCTTGGAAGGGGAGGTACGTTGGAATGAGCAGTTCTTC.

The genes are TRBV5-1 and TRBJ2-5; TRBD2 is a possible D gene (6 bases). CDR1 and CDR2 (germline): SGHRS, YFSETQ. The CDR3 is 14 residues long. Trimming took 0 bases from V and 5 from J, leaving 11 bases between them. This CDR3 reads CASSLAEGYETQYF. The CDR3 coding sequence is TGCGCCAGCAGCTTGGCGGAGGGGTATGAGACCCAGTACTTC.

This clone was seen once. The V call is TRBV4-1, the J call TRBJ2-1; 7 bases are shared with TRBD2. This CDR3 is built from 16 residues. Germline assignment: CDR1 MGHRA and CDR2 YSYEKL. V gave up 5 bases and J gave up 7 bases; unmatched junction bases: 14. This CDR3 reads CASSSPGREKTNEQFF. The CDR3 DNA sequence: TGCGCCAGCAGCAGTCCTGGGCGGGAGAAGACGAATGAGCAGTTCTTC.

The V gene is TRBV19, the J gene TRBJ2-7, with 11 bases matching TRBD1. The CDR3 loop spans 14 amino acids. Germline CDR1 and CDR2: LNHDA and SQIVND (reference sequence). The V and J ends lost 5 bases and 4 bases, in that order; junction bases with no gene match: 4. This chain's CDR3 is CASSPGTGGYEQYF. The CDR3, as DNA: TGTGCCAGTAGTCCGGGGACAGGGGGTTACGAGCAGTACTTC.

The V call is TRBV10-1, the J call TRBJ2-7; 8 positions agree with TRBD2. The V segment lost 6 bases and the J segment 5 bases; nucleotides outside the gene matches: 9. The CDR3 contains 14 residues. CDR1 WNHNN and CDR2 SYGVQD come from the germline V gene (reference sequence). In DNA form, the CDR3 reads TGCGCCAGCAGCCGGGCGGGAGGTCAAGACGAGCAGTACTTC. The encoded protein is CASSRAGGQDEQYF.

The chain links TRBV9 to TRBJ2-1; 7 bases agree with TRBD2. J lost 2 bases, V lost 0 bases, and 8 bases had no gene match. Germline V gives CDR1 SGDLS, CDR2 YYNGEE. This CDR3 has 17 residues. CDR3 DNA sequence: TGTGCCAGCAGCGTAGGAGGGGTTCTAGCGGCCTACAATGAGCAGTTCTTC. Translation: CASSVGGVLAAYNEQFF.

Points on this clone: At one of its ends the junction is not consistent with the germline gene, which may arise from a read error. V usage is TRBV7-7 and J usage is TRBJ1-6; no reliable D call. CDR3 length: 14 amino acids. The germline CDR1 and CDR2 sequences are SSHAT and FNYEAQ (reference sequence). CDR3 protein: CASSWSSYNSPLHF. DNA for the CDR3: TGTGCTAGCAGCTGGAGCTCCTATAATTCACCCCTCCACTTT.

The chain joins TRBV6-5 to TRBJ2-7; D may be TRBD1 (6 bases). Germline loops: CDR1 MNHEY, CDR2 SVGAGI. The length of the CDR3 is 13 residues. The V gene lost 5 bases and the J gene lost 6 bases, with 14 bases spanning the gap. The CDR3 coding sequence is TGTGCCAGCAGTCGAACCAACAGGGCCGAGCAGTACTTC. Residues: CASSRTNRAEQYF.

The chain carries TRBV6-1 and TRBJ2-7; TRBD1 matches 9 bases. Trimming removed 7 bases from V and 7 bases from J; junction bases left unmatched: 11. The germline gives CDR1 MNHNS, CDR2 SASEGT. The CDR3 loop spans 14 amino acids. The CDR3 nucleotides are TGTGCCAGCACCCGGACAGGGGTTTCGATTGAGCAGTACTTC. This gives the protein CASTRTGVSIEQYF.

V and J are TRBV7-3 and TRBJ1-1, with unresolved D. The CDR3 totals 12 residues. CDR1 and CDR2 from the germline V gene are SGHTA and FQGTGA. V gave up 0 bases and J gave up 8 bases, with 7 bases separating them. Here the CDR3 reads CASSLTSGEAFF. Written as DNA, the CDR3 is TGTGCCAGCAGCTTAACATCCGGGGAAGCTTTCTTT.

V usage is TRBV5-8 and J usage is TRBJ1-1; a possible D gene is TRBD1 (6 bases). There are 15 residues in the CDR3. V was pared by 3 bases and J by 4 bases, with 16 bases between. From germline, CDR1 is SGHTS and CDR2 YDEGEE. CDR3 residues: CASSSRQARFTEAFF. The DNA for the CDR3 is TGTGCCAGCAGCTCCAGACAGGCCCGATTCACTGAAGCTTTCTTT.

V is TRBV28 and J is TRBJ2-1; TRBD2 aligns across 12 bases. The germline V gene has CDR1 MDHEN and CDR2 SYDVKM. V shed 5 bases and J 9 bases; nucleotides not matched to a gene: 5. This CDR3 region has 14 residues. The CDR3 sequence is CASSLAGGQGEQFF. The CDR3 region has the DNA TGTGCCAGCAGTCTAGCGGGAGGGCAGGGTGAGCAGTTCTTC. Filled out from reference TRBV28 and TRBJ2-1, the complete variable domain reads DVKVTQSSRYLVKRTGEKVFLECVQDMDHENMFWYRQDPGLGLRLIYFSYDVKMKEKGDIPEGYSVSREKKERFSLILESASTNQTSMYLCASSLAGGQGEQFFGPGTRLTVL.

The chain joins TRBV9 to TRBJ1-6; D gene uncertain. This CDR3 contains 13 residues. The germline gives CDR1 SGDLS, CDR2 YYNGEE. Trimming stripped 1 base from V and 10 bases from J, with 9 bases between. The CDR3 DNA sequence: TGTGCCAGCAGCGTAACTCGAGAATCACCCCTCCACTTT. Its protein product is CASSVTRESPLHF.

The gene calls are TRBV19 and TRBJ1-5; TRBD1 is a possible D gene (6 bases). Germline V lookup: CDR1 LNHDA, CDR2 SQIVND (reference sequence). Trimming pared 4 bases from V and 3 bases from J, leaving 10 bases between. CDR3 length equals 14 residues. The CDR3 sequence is CASSTRQDNQPQHF. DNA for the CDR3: TGTGCCAGTAGTACCCGACAGGACAATCAGCCCCAGCATTTT.